A selection of T cell receptor beta chains follows, all from one sample in a study of blood T cell repertoires in COVID-19. This table comes from immunoSEQ multiplex PCR, and its TCRdb copy is limited to in-frame clones, with some not included. Of approximately 200,000 clones listed, 70% to 90% are singletons. Sample: PBMCs or T cells enriched from blood (not recorded which). These TCRs come from a woman younger than 45 who had been exposed to COVID-19. CDR3s include the opening cysteine and the closing phenylalanine or tryptophan.

V gene: TRBV9
CDR3 protein: CASSVGARGGQETQYF

V gene: TRBV30
CDR3 protein: CAWQTGLGTGELFF

V gene: TRBV7-9
CDR3 protein: CASTLAGLGTQYF

V gene: TRBV5-1
CDR3 protein: CASNLTPGSGAQYF

V gene: TRBV10-3
CDR3 protein: CAISAGDNSPLHF

V gene: TRBV18
CDR3 protein: CASSTGSNQPQHF

V gene: TRBV7-2
CDR3 protein: CASSSLAGGLDTQYF

V gene: TRBV20-1
CDR3 protein: CTAGQFNEQFF

V gene: TRBV3-1/TRBV3-2
CDR3 protein: CASTLAGTGTYEQYF

V gene: TRBV2
CDR3 protein: CASSEGSYEQYF

V gene: TRBV12-3/TRBV12-4
CDR3 protein: CASSTDRVSKAFF